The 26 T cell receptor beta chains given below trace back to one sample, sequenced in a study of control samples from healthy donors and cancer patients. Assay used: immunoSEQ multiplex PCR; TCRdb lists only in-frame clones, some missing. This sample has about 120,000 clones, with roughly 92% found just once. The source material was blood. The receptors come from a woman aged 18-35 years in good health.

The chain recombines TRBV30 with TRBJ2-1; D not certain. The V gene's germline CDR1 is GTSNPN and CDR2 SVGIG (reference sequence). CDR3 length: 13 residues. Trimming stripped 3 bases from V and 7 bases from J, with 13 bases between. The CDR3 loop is CAWSFSLVNEQFF. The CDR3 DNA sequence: TGTGCCTGGAGCTTCTCCCTGGTGAATGAGCAGTTCTTC.

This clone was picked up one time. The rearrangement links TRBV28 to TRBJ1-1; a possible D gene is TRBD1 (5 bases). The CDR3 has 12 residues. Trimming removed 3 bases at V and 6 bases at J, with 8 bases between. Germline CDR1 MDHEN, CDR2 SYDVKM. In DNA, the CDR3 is TGTGCCAGCAGTTTCCAGGGAGCTGAAGCTTTCTTT. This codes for CASSFQGAEAFF.

The CDR3 reads CAGWGFTDTQYF. CDR3 DNA: TGTGCCGGGTGGGGGTTCACAGATACGCAGTATTTT. This chain links TRBV30 with TRBJ2-3, with D perhaps TRBD1 or TRBD2 (5 bases each). CDR1 is GTSNPN and CDR2 is SVGIG in the germline V gene (reference sequence). The length of the CDR3 is 12 residues. V was trimmed by 8 bases and J by 2 bases, leaving 11 bases between them.

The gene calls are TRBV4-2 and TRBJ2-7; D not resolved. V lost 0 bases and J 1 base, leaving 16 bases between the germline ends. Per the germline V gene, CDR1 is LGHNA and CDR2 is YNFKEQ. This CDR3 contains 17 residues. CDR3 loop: CASSQDSASPSSYEQYF. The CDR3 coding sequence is TGTGCCAGCAGCCAAGATTCCGCAAGTCCTTCGTCCTACGAGCAGTACTTC.

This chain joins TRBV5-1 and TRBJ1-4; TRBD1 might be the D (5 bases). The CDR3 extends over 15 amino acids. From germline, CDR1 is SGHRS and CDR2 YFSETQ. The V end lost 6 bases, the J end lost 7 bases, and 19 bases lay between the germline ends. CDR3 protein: CASNSYPGSGEKLFF. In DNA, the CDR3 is TGCGCCAGCAATAGCTACCCAGGGAGTGGTGAAAAACTGTTTTTT.

The CDR3 sequence: CASSQRLVRGRNNSPLHF. DNA of the CDR3: TGTGCCAGCAGCCAACGGTTGGTAAGAGGAAGGAATAATTCACCCCTCCACTTT. The chain recombines TRBV3-1 (or the pseudogene TRBV3-2) with TRBJ1-6; no definite D call. Per the germline V gene, CDR1 is LGHDT and CDR2 is YNNKEL (reference sequence). This CDR3 spans 18 amino acids. The V end was cut by 2 bases, the J end by 5 bases, with 19 bases between.

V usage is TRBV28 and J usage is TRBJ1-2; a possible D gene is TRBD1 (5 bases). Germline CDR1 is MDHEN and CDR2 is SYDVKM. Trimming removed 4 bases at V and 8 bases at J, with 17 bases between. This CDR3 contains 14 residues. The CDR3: CASSSWADSLGYTF. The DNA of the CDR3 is TGTGCCAGCAGTTCATGGGCTGACAGTTTGGGCTACACCTTC.

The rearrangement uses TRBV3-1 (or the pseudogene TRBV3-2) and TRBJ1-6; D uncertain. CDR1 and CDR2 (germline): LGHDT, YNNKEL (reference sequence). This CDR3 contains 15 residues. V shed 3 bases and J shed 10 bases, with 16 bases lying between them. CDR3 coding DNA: TGTGCCAGCAGCCAGAGCTCGGGAATCAAGTCACCCCTCCACTTT. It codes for CASSQSSGIKSPLHF.

CDR3 bases: TGCAGTGCTAGAGTGTCCCAGACCCAGTACTTC. This translates into CSARVSQTQYF. J is TRBJ2-5 and V is TRBV20-1; no clear D gene. CDR1 DFQATT and CDR2 SNEGSKA come from the germline V gene (reference sequence). The CDR3 has 11 residues. Trimming left V 1 base short and J 6 bases short, with 6 bases between.

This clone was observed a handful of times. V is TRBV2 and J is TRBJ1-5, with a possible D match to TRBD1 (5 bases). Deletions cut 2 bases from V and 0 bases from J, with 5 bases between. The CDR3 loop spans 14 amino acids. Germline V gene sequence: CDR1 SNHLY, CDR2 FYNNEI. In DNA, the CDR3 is TGTGCCAGCAGTGAACAGGGTAGCAATCAGCCCCAGCATTTT. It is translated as CASSEQGSNQPQHF.

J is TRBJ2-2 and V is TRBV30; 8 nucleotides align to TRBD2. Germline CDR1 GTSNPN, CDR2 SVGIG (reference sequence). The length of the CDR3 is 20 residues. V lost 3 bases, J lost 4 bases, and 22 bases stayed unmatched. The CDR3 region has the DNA TGTGCCTGGAGCGCCCCGGAGCGGGAGTTGGGGGAATCAAGCACCGGGGAGCTGTTTTTT. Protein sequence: CAWSAPERELGESSTGELFF. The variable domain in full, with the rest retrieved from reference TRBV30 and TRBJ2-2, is SQTIHQWPATLVQPVGSPLSLECTVEGTSNPNLYWYRQAAGRGLQLLFYSVGIGQISSEVPQNLSASRPQDRQFILSSKKLLLSDSGFYLCAWSAPERELGESSTGELFFGEGSRLTVL.

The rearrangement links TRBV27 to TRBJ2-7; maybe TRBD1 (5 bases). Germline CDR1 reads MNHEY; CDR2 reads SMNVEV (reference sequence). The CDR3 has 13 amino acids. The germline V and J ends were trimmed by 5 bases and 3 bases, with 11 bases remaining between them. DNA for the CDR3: TGTGCCAGCAGTCTTGTAGGGGACTACGAGCAGTACTTC. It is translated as CASSLVGDYEQYF.

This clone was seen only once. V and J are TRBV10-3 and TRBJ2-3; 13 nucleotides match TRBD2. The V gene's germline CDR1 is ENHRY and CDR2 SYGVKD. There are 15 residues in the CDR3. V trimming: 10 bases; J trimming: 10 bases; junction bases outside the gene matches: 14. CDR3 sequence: CATTGTSGISRAQYF. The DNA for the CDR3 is TGTGCCACTACCGGGACTAGCGGGATCTCCCGAGCGCAGTATTTT.

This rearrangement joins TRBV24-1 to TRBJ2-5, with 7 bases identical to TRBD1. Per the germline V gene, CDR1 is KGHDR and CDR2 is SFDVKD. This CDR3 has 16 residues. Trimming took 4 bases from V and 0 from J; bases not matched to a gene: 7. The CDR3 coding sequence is TGTGCCACCAGTGACCGGGACAGCCCTTACCAAGAGACCCAGTACTTC. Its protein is CATSDRDSPYQETQYF.

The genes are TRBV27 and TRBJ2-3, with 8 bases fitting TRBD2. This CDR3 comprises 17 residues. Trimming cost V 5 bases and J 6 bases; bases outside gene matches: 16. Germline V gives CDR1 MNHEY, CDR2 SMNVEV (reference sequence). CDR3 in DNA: TGTGCCAGCAGTGCCTCACTTTGGCGGGGGGAACAGGATACGCAGTATTTT. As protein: CASSASLWRGEQDTQYF.

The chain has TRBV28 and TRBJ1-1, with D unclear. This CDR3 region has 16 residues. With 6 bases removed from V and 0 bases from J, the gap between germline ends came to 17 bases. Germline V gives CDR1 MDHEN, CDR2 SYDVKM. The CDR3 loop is CASSARPPPLNTEAFF. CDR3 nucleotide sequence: TGTGCCAGCAGCGCCCGGCCTCCTCCTTTGAACACTGAAGCTTTCTTT. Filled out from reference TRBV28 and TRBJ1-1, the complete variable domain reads DVKVTQSSRYLVKRTGEKVFLECVQDMDHENMFWYRQDPGLGLRLIYFSYDVKMKEKGDIPEGYSVSREKKERFSLILESASTNQTSMYLCASSARPPPLNTEAFFGQGTRLTVV.

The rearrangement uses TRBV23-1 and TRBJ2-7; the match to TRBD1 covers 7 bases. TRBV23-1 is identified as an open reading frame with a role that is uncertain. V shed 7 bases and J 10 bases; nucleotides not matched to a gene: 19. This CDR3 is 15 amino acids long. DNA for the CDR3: TGCGCCAGCAAAAAGGCTTGCAGGACAGGCAACCTACAGTACTTC. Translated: CASKKACRTGNLQYF.

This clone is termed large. Here the CDR3 reads CASSQSGRLGHEQYF. The CDR3 DNA is TGCGCCAGCAGCCAAAGCGGGAGGTTAGGGCACGAGCAGTACTTC. This chain connects TRBV5-1 to TRBJ2-7; TRBD2 agrees at 9 bases. Germline V gene data show CDR1 as SGHRS and CDR2 as YFSETQ. V lost 4 bases and J lost 5; bases outside the gene matches: 10. The CDR3 is 15 residues long. Together with reference TRBV5-1 and TRBJ2-7, the CDR3 gives the full variable domain: KAGVTQTPRYLIKTRGQQVTLSCSPISGHRSVSWYQQTPGQGLQFLFEYFSETQRNKGNFPGRFSGRQFSNSRSEMNVSTLELGDSALYLCASSQSGRLGHEQYFGPGTRLTVT.

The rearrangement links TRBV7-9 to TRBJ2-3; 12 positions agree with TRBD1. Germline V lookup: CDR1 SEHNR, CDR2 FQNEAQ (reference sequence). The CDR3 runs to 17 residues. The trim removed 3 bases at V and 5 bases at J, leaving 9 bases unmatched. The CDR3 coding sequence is TGTGCCAGCAGCTTGGTCCCGGGACAGGGGGCCGGAGATACGCAGTATTTT. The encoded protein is CASSLVPGQGAGDTQYF.

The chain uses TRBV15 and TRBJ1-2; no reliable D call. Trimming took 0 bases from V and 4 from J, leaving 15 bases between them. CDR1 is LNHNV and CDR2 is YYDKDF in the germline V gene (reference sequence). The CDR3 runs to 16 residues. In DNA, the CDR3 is TGTGCCACCAGCAGAGAGCAGACGCACGGTAGCTATGGCTACACCTTC. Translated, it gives CATSREQTHGSYGYTF. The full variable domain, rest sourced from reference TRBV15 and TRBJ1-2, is DAMVIQNPRYQVTQFGKPVTLSCSQTLNHNVMYWYQQKSSQAPKLLFHYYDKDFNNEADTPDNFQSRRPNTSFCFLDIRSPGLGDTAMYLCATSREQTHGSYGYTFGSGTRLTVV.

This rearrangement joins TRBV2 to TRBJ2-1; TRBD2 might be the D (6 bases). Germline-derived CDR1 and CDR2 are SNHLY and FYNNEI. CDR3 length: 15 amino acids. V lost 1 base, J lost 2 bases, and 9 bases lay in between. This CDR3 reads CASSEGGVTYNEQFF. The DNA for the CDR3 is TGTGCCAGCAGTGAAGGGGGGGTAACCTACAATGAGCAGTTCTTC.

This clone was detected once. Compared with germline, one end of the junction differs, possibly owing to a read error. CDR3 nucleotide sequence: TGTGCCAGCAGCCAAGATTGGACAGGAACATACGGGCAGTACTTC. It is translated as CASSQDWTGTYGQYF. The V gene is TRBV4-2, the J gene TRBJ2-7, with 7 bases lining up with TRBD1. The germline V gene encodes CDR1 LGHNA and CDR2 YNFKEQ. This CDR3 spans 15 amino acids.

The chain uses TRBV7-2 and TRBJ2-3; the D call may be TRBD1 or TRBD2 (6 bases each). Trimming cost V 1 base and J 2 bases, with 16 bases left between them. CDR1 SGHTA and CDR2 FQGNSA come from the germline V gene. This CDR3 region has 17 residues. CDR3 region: CASSLGGGGTHTDTQYF. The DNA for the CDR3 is TGTGCCAGCAGCTTAGGTGGGGGCGGGACCCACACAGATACGCAGTATTTT. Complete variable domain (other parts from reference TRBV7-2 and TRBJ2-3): GAGVSQSPSNKVTEKGKDVELRCDPISGHTALYWYRQSLGQGLEFLIYFQGNSAPDKSGLPSDRFSAERTGGSVSTLTIQRTQQEDSAVYLCASSLGGGGTHTDTQYFGPGTRLTVL.

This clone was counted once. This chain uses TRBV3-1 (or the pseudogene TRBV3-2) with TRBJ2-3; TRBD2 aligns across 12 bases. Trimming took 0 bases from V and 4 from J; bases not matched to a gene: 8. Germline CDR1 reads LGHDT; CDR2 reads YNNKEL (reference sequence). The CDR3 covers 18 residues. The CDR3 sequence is CASSQDGLAGGPADTQYF. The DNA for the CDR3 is TGTGCCAGCAGCCAAGACGGTCTAGCGGGAGGGCCGGCAGATACGCAGTATTTT.

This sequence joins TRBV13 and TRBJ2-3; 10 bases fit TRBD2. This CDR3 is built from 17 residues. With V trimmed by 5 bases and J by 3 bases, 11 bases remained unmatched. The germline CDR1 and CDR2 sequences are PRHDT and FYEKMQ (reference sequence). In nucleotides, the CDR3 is TGTGCCAGCAGCCTTTCACAGCGGGGGGGCCTGACAGATACGCAGTATTTT. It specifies CASSLSQRGGLTDTQYF.

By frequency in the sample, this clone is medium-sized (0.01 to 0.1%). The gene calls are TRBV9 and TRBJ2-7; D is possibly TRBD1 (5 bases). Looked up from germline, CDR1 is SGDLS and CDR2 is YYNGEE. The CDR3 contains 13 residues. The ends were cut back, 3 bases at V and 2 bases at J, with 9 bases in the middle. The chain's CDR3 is CASSGQTAYEQYF. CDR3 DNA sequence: TGTGCCAGCAGCGGACAGACAGCCTACGAGCAGTACTTC. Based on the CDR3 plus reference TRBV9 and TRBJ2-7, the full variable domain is DSGVTQTPKHLITATGQRVTLRCSPRSGDLSVYWYQQSLDQGLQFLIQYYNGEERAKGNILERFSAQQFPDLHSELNLSSLELGDSALYFCASSGQTAYEQYFGPGTRLTVT.